These 21 T cell receptor beta chains came from one sample sequenced in a study of blood T cell repertoires in COVID-19. This table comes from immunoSEQ multiplex PCR, and its TCRdb copy is limited to in-frame clones, with some not included. This table holds around 80,000 clones, roughly 80% found once. The sample consisted of peripheral blood. These receptors all come from a woman of 80 years or more with acute or convalescent COVID-19.

The count of this clone is one. This rearrangement joins TRBV18 to TRBJ2-7; D remains unclear. CDR1 is KGHSH and CDR2 is LQKENI in the germline V gene. The length of the CDR3 is 14 residues. V lost 6 bases to trimming and J lost 2 bases, with 14 bases between them. Here the CDR3 reads CASSPGTSAYEQYF. DNA of the CDR3: TGTGCCAGCTCCCCAGGCACATCAGCCTACGAGCAGTACTTC.

The chain's CDR3 is CASSLGGHTQYF. In DNA form, the CDR3 reads TGTGCCAGCAGTTTGGGGGGTCATACGCAGTATTTT. The rearrangement links TRBV6-5 to TRBJ2-3, with a tentative D call TRBD2 (6 bases). Germline assignment: CDR1 MNHEY and CDR2 SVGAGI. The V end was cut by 4 bases, the J end by 7 bases, with 9 bases between. The CDR3 is 12 residues long.

The chain links TRBV18 to TRBJ2-5; TRBD2 is a possible D gene (6 bases). CDR3 size: 15 residues. V was pared by 0 bases and J by 7 bases, with 15 bases between. Germline values: CDR1 KGHSH, CDR2 LQKENI. The CDR3 region is CASSPPSAGGGTQYF. The CDR3 DNA is TGTGCCAGCTCACCACCGTCAGCGGGTGGAGGGACCCAGTACTTC.

This sequence joins TRBV20-1 and TRBJ1-2; D call uncertain. Germline V gene data show CDR1 as DFQATT and CDR2 as SNEGSKA (reference sequence). The CDR3 consists of 12 residues. V was shortened by 3 bases and J by 5 bases, with 10 bases between the two germline ends. The CDR3 is CSASLSVYGYTF. CDR3 nucleotide sequence: TGCAGTGCTAGTTTGTCGGTGTATGGCTACACCTTC.

The rearrangement links TRBV4-3 to TRBJ1-2; 11 nucleotides agree with TRBD1. This CDR3 comprises 15 residues. Germline V lookup: CDR1 LGHNA, CDR2 YSLEER. The V gene end was trimmed by 4 bases and the J gene end by 5 bases; junction bases not matched to a gene: 6. Here the CDR3 reads CASSPRTGGDYGYTF. CDR3 DNA: TGCGCCAGCAGCCCCCGGACAGGGGGCGATTATGGCTACACCTTC.

The chain carries TRBV29-1 and TRBJ2-2, with 7 bases that match TRBD1. Germline assignment: CDR1 SQVTM and CDR2 ANQGSEA. CDR3 length: 16 residues. V shed 2 bases and J 3 bases; nucleotides not matched to a gene: 9. The CDR3, as DNA: TGCAGCGTTGAAACAGTAGACAGGGTAGACACCGGGGAGCTGTTTTTT. Protein sequence: CSVETVDRVDTGELFF.

The CDR3 loop reads CASSFRQSSGYTF. The CDR3 bases are TGTGCCAGCAGTTTCAGGCAGTCATCTGGCTACACCTTC. The chain has TRBV12-3 or TRBV12-4 and TRBJ1-2, with D unclear. Trimming took 3 bases from V and 7 from J, leaving 12 bases between them. The CDR3 contains 13 residues.

The chain employs TRBV16 and TRBJ1-5; maybe TRBD1 (6 bases). This CDR3 spans 19 amino acids. V was trimmed by 7 bases and J by 1 base, leaving 26 bases between them. CDR1 and CDR2 from the germline V gene are KGHSY and FQNENV. CDR3: CASTPGVQGMSRSNQPQHF. Written as DNA, the CDR3 is TGTGCCAGCACCCCTGGCGTACAGGGTATGTCTAGAAGCAATCAGCCCCAGCATTTT.

The chain uses TRBV6-5 and TRBJ1-5; D remains ambiguous. CDR1 and CDR2 (germline): MNHEY, SVGAGI. This CDR3 spans 11 amino acids. Trimming removed 6 bases from V and 12 bases from J, with 12 bases in between. The CDR3 sequence: CASRDPADQHF. The CDR3 bases are TGTGCCAGCAGAGACCCGGCGGACCAGCATTTT.

This chain uses TRBV5-6 with TRBJ1-1; D perhaps matches TRBD1 (5 bases). This CDR3 is 12 amino acids long. Trimming pared 6 bases from V and 5 bases from J, leaving 11 bases between. The germline V gene has CDR1 SGHDT and CDR2 YYEEEE. Here the CDR3 DNA reads TGTGCCAGCAACCCCCGGGGGACTGAAGCTTTCTTT. It encodes CASNPRGTEAFF.

This clone was seen only a few times. The DNA for the CDR3 is TGTGCCAGCAGCCTGATGAGCTCTGGAAACACCATATATTTT. It is translated as CASSLMSSGNTIYF. J is TRBJ1-3 and V is TRBV11-3; D unresolved. The V and J ends lost 5 bases and 0 bases respectively, with 8 bases between them. Per germline, CDR1 SGHNT and CDR2 YENEEA. The CDR3 length is 14 residues.

This clone was found a few times. This sequence joins TRBV11-2 and TRBJ2-3; D remains unclear. The germline V gene has CDR1 SGHAT and CDR2 FQNNGV. The CDR3 runs to 16 residues. V was trimmed by 0 bases and J by 0 bases, leaving 10 bases between them. CDR3 nucleotides: TGTGCCAGCAGCTTAGATCCCAGATCTAGCACAGATACGCAGTATTTT. Translating it yields CASSLDPRSSTDTQYF.

This chain links TRBV4-1 with TRBJ2-7, with D possibly being TRBD1 (6 bases). The CDR3 covers 14 residues. Germline CDR1 MGHRA, CDR2 YSYEKL. V was pared by 1 base and J by 3 bases, with 10 bases between. CDR3 protein: CASSQAEQGYEQYF. The CDR3 coding sequence is TGCGCCAGCAGCCAAGCCGAACAGGGCTACGAGCAGTACTTC.

The chain joins TRBV7-9 to TRBJ2-7, with a possible D match to TRBD2 (5 bases). The CDR3 is 15 residues long. Trimming removed 4 bases at V and 2 bases at J, with 15 bases between. Per the germline V gene, CDR1 is SEHNR and CDR2 is FQNEAQ (reference sequence). CDR3 sequence reads: CASSSQLGPPYEQYF. DNA of the CDR3: TGTGCCAGCAGCTCTCAACTAGGCCCTCCCTACGAGCAGTACTTC. Filled out from reference TRBV7-9 and TRBJ2-7, the complete variable domain reads DTGVSQNPRHKITKRGQNVTFRCDPISEHNRLYWYRQTLGQGPEFLTYFQNEAQLEKSRLLSDRFSAERPKGSFSTLEIQRTEQGDSAMYLCASSSQLGPPYEQYFGPGTRLTVT.

V and J are TRBV28 and TRBJ1-5, with 7 positions matching TRBD1. CDR3 length equals 15 residues. CDR1 and CDR2 (germline): MDHEN, SYDVKM. V gave up 5 bases and J gave up 3 bases; unmatched junction bases: 7. CDR3 DNA sequence: TGTGCCAGCAGTGGGGAGACAGGGTTCAATCAGCCCCAGCATTTT. Protein: CASSGETGFNQPQHF.

The chain couples TRBV4-3 to TRBJ2-2; D unclear. The germline V gene has CDR1 LGHNA and CDR2 YSLEER. The CDR3 is 17 amino acids. Trimming took 1 base from V and 5 from J, leaving 17 bases between them. CDR3 nucleotides: TGCGCCAGCAGCCAAGTTTTCGAGGAATCGAGAACCGGGGAGCTGTTTTTT. The encoded protein is CASSQVFEESRTGELFF.

V gene TRBV7-6 combines with J gene TRBJ2-5, with TRBD1 as a possible D gene (6 bases). The germline CDR1 and CDR2 sequences are SGHVS and FNYEAQ. Between the trimmed V and J ends, which lost 4 bases and 1 base, there was a span of 13 bases. This CDR3 is 15 amino acids long. In DNA form, the CDR3 reads TGTGCCAGCAGCTCAACCCGGACAGCCCAAGAGACCCAGTACTTC. Its protein is CASSSTRTAQETQYF.

V gene TRBV19 combines with J gene TRBJ1-6, with 8 bases lining up with TRBD1. Germline loops: CDR1 LNHDA, CDR2 SQIVND (reference sequence). The CDR3 runs 15 residues. V dropped 5 bases and J dropped 5; count of bases not matched to a gene: 5. DNA for the CDR3: TGTGCCAGTAGTCTTTCGACAGGGGATAATTCACCCCTCCACTTT. It codes for CASSLSTGDNSPLHF.

The chain has TRBV19 and TRBJ1-2, with D maybe TRBD1 (5 bases). The V gene lost 5 bases and the J gene lost 4 bases, with 11 bases spanning the gap. The CDR3 is 13 amino acids. Germline V gives CDR1 LNHDA, CDR2 SQIVND (reference sequence). The CDR3 DNA reads TGTGCCAGTAGTTCGGAGGGGACCTATGGCTACACCTTC. Translating it yields CASSSEGTYGYTF.

This chain joins TRBV27 and TRBJ1-1, with D unclear. Trimming pared 2 bases from V and 4 bases from J, leaving 11 bases between. Germline-derived CDR1 and CDR2 are MNHEY and SMNVEV (reference sequence). The CDR3 length is 14 residues. The CDR3 protein is CASSLAEGVTEAFF. CDR3 sequence (DNA): TGTGCCAGCAGTTTAGCGGAGGGTGTCACTGAAGCTTTCTTT.

The table lists this clone with a count of one. The chain employs TRBV19 and TRBJ1-5, with unresolved D. V lost 1 base and J 3 bases, leaving 13 bases between the germline ends. CDR1 is LNHDA and CDR2 is SQIVND in the germline V gene (reference sequence). This CDR3 is 16 amino acids long. The CDR3 bases are TGTGCCAGTAGTATAGTTCGGAGCCCGGACAATCAGCCCCAGCATTTT. Encoded protein: CASSIVRSPDNQPQHF.